Following are 9 T cell receptor beta chains from one sample sequenced in a study of cytomegalovirus exposure and HLA in healthy donors. The PCR was carried out with 60 Vbeta primers and 13 Jbeta primers. Some clones are missing from TCRdb's copy, which holds only in-frame ones; the method was immunoSEQ multiplex PCR. The sample yields about 160,000 clones, around 78% seen once. Sequenced input: PBMCs. The receptors were gathered from a woman aged 18-30 years in good health and CMV-seronegative.

The chain uses TRBV28 and TRBJ1-2, with a possible D match to TRBD1 (6 bases). V lost 2 bases and J 2 bases, leaving 9 bases between the germline ends. Germline assignment: CDR1 MDHEN and CDR2 SYDVKM. CDR3 size: 14 residues. The CDR3 protein is CASSLGGANYGYTF. CDR3 DNA: TGTGCCAGCAGTTTAGGGGGCGCGAACTATGGCTACACCTTC.

This chain links TRBV27 with TRBJ1-2; D is possibly TRBD1 (6 bases). The CDR3 length is 14 residues. V lost 2 bases and J lost 6, with 13 bases in between. CDR1 MNHEY and CDR2 SMNVEV come from the germline V gene (reference sequence). The CDR3, as DNA: TGTGCCAGCAGTTTAACAACAGGGACCCATGGCTACACCTTC. Protein: CASSLTTGTHGYTF.

The chain recombines TRBV6-5 with TRBJ2-5; TRBD2 is a possible D gene (6 bases). Per the germline V gene, CDR1 is MNHEY and CDR2 is SVGAGI. The length of the CDR3 is 14 residues. V lost 11 bases to trimming and J lost 5 bases, with 21 bases between them. CDR3 DNA sequence: TGTGCCTGTAGTTGGGTTAGCGGTCCCGAGACCCAGTACTTC. It yields the protein CACSWVSGPETQYF.

There are a few counts of this clone. An end of the junction does not agree with germline; a read error may underlie this. The V gene is TRBV7-6, the J gene TRBJ1-4, with 10 bases that match TRBD1. The CDR3 is made up of 17 amino acids. Germline CDR1 SGHVS, CDR2 FNYEAQ. The CDR3 here is CASSLGDRGSTNEKLFF. As DNA, the CDR3 is TGTGCCAGCAGTTTAGGGGACAGGGGCTCAACTAATGAAAAACTGTTTTTT.

CDR3: CASSLKAGGYFLYEQYF. The CDR3 nucleotides read TGTGCCAGCAGTTTAAAAGCGGGGGGGTACTTCTTATACGAGCAGTACTTC. This chain uses TRBV27 with TRBJ2-5; the match to TRBD2 covers 10 bases. The J call may be mistaken, given a closer DNA end match to TRBJ2-7. Germline loops: CDR1 MNHEY, CDR2 SMNVEV (reference sequence). There are 17 residues in the CDR3.

The chain couples TRBV9 to TRBJ2-3, with D possibly being TRBD1 (5 bases). The V gene lost 0 bases and the J gene lost 1 base, with 12 bases spanning the gap. Germline CDR1 reads SGDLS; CDR2 reads YYNGEE. The CDR3 has 16 residues. CDR3: CASSVAVGERTDTQYF. The CDR3 DNA is TGTGCCAGCAGCGTAGCTGTAGGGGAACGCACAGATACGCAGTATTTT.

The chain employs TRBV28 and TRBJ2-7, with D perhaps TRBD2 (6 bases). V gave up 7 bases and J gave up 0 bases, with 13 bases separating them. CDR1 MDHEN and CDR2 SYDVKM come from the germline V gene. The CDR3 consists of 14 residues. CDR3 residues: CASIGTEDSYEQYF. The CDR3 DNA follows: TGTGCCAGCATTGGGACTGAGGACTCCTACGAGCAGTACTTC.

V usage is TRBV18 and J usage is TRBJ2-7, with 7 bases lining up with TRBD2. The CDR3 contains 15 residues. The germline gives CDR1 KGHSH, CDR2 LQKENI. After removal of 0 bases from V and 4 bases from J, the junction contained 6 bases not matched to a gene. CDR3 DNA sequence: TGTGCCAGCTCACCACCTGGGGGGGGTCCGTACGAGCAGTACTTC. Amino acid sequence: CASSPPGGGPYEQYF.

This clone was counted only a few times. The chain employs TRBV5-5 and TRBJ1-2; D gene uncertain. The CDR3 is 14 amino acids. Trimming removed 0 bases at V and 3 bases at J, with 9 bases between. The germline V gene encodes CDR1 SGHKS and CDR2 YYEKEE (reference sequence). The CDR3 loop is CASSLGLQDYGYTF. The CDR3, as DNA: TGTGCCAGCAGCTTGGGGTTACAAGACTATGGCTACACCTTC.